This TCR beta chain was sequenced for a study of T cell responses to AZD1222 COVID-19 vaccine. The CDR3 has 12 residues. Germline assignment: CDR1 ENHRY and CDR2 SYGVKD. Between the trimmed V and J ends, which lost 2 bases and 14 bases, there was a span of 15 bases. This table comes from immunoSEQ multiplex PCR, and its TCRdb copy is limited to in-frame clones, with some not included. The data contain around 100,000 clones, 90% of them seen just once; the ten biggest clones take up around 4.8%. This specimen was peripheral blood, taken on day 0 of AZD1222 vaccination. The TCR originated in an adult in good health. The J gene is TRBJ1-2, the V gene TRBV10-3, with D perhaps matching TRBD1 (6 bases). The CDR3 nucleotides read TGTGCCATCAGTGAGCGCCAGGGGCCTACAACCTTC. Translated, it gives CAISERQGPTTF.